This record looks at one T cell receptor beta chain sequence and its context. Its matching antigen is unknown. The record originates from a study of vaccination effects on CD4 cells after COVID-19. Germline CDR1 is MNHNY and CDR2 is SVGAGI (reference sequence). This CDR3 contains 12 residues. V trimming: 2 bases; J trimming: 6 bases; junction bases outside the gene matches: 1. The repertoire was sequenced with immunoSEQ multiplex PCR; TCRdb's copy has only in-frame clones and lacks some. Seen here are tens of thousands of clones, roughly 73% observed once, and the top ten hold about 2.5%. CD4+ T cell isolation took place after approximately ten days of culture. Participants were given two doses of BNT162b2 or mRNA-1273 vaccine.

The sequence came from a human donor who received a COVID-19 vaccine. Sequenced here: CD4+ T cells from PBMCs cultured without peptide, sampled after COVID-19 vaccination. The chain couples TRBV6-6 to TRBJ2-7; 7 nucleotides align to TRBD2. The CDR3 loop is CASSYGGGEQYV. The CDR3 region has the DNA TGTGCCAGCAGTTACGGGGGGGGCGAGCAGTACGTC.